The 5 T cell receptor beta chains below were found in one sample sequenced in a study of blood T cell repertoires in COVID-19. Clones were sequenced by immunoSEQ multiplex PCR, and TCRdb holds only the in-frame ones, with some missing. The sample holds about 94,000 clones, about 86% seen once. The sequenced sample consisted of peripheral blood. Every receptor here comes from a man aged 60 to 75 with acute or convalescent COVID-19.

The chain joins TRBV5-1 to TRBJ2-7; D is unresolved. CDR3 size: 11 residues. The germline CDR1 and CDR2 sequences are SGHRS and YFSETQ. V lost 0 bases, J lost 6 bases, and 4 bases lay in between. DNA of the CDR3: TGCGCCAGCAGCTTGGATCGCGAGCAGTACTTC. Protein product: CASSLDREQYF.

The chain carries TRBV18 and TRBJ1-2; D is unclear. This CDR3 region has 15 residues. The germline V gene has CDR1 KGHSH and CDR2 LQKENI. Trimming removed 2 bases at V and 4 bases at J, with 14 bases between. CDR3 bases: TGTGCCAGCTCACCAACAGATAAACCTTTCTATGGCTACACCTTC. This encodes CASSPTDKPFYGYTF.

The chain has TRBV18 and TRBJ1-1; 10 positions match TRBD1. From germline, CDR1 is KGHSH and CDR2 LQKENI. Trimming took 4 bases from V and 1 from J; bases not matched to a gene: 6. CDR3 length: 16 amino acids. CDR3: CASSHGTGASNTEAFF. CDR3 DNA sequence: TGTGCCAGCTCACACGGGACAGGGGCTTCGAACACTGAAGCTTTCTTT.

V and J are TRBV6-5 and TRBJ2-1, with 8 bases aligning to TRBD2. V trimming: 8 bases; J trimming: 9 bases; junction bases outside the gene matches: 3. CDR3 length: 11 amino acids. Germline V gives CDR1 MNHEY, CDR2 SVGAGI. This CDR3 reads CASGAGGEQFF. The DNA of the CDR3 is TGTGCCAGCGGCGCGGGGGGTGAGCAGTTCTTC.

The V and J genes are TRBV27 and TRBJ2-3, with TRBD2 matching over 10 bases. Germline trimming cut 7 bases from V and 3 bases from J; bases unmatched to any gene: 7. The CDR3 covers 15 residues. Germline loops: CDR1 MNHEY, CDR2 SMNVEV (reference sequence). The CDR3 sequence: CASKPNSGGTDTQYF. For the CDR3, the DNA is TGTGCCAGCAAACCAAATAGCGGGGGGACAGATACGCAGTATTTT.